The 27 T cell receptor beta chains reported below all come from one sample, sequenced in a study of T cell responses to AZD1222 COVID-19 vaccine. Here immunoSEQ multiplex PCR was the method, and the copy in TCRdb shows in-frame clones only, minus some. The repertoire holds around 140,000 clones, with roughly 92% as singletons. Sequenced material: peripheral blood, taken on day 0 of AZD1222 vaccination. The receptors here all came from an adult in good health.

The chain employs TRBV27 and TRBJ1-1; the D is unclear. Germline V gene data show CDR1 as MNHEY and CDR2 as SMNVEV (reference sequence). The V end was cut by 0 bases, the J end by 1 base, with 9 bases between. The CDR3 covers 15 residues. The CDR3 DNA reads TGTGCCAGCAGTTTATCGAGAAAAGGGAACACTGAAGCTTTCTTT. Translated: CASSLSRKGNTEAFF.

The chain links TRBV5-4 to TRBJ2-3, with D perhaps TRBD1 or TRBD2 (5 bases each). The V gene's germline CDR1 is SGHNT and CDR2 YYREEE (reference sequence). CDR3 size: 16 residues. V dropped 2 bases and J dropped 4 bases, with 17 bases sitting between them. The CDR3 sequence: CASSFLTLRGADTQYF. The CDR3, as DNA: TGTGCCAGCAGCTTTTTGACGCTCCGGGGCGCAGATACGCAGTATTTT.

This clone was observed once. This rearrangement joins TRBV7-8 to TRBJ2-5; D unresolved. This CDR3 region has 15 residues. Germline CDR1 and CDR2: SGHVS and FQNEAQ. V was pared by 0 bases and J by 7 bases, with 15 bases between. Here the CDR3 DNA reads TGTGCCAGCAGCTTAGCCCGGGCGCTCCCATGGACCCAGTACTTC. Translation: CASSLARALPWTQYF.

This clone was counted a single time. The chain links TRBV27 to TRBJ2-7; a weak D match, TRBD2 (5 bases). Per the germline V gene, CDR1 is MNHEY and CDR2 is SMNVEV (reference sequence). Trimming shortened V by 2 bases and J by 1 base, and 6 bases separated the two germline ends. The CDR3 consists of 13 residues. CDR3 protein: CASSLRTSYEQYF. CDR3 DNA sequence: TGTGCCAGCAGTTTACGGACTTCCTACGAGCAGTACTTC.

In nucleotides, the CDR3 is TGTGCCAGCAGAACGGGACAGAACTCTGGAAACACCATATATTTT. Its translation: CASRTGQNSGNTIYF. The V and J genes are TRBV27 and TRBJ1-3; TRBD1 aligns across 7 bases. CDR1 is MNHEY, CDR2 SMNVEV, per germline (reference sequence). This CDR3 has 15 residues. With V trimmed by 6 bases and J by 0 bases, 5 bases remained unmatched.

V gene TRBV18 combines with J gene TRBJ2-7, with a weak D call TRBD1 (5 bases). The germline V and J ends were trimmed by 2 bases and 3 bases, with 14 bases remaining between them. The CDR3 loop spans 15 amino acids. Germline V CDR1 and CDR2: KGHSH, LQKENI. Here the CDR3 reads CASSPYGRQGYEQYF. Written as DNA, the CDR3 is TGTGCCAGCTCACCATACGGGCGGCAGGGCTACGAGCAGTACTTC.

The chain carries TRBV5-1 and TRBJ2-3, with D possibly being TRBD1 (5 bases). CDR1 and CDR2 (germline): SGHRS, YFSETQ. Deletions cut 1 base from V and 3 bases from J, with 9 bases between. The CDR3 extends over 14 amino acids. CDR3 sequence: CASSLQGNTDTQYF. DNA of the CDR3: TGCGCCAGCAGCTTGCAGGGAAATACAGATACGCAGTATTTT. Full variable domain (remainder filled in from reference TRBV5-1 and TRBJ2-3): KAGVTQTPRYLIKTRGQQVTLSCSPISGHRSVSWYQQTPGQGLQFLFEYFSETQRNKGNFPGRFSGRQFSNSRSEMNVSTLELGDSALYLCASSLQGNTDTQYFGPGTRLTVL.

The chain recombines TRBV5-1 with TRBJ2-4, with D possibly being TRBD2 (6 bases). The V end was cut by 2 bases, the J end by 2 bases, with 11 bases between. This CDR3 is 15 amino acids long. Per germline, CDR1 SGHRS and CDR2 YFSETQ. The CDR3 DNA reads TGCGCCAGCAGCTTAAGGGAGGCCCCCAAAAACATTCAGTACTTC. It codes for CASSLREAPKNIQYF.

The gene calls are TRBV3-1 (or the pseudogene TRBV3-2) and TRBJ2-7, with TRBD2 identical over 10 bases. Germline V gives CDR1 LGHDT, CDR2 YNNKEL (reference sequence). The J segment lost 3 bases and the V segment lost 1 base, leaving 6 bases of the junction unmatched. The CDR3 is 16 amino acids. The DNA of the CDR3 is TGTGCCAGCAGCCAAGGGGTAGCGGGAGGCCTCTACGAGCAGTACTTC. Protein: CASSQGVAGGLYEQYF.

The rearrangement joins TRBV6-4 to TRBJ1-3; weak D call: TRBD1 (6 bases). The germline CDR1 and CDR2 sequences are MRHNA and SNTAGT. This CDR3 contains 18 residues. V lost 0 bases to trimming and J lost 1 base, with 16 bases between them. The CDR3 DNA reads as TGTGCCAGCAGTGACTCGTGGCGGGGGCAAATATCTGGAAACACCATATATTTT. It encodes CASSDSWRGQISGNTIYF.

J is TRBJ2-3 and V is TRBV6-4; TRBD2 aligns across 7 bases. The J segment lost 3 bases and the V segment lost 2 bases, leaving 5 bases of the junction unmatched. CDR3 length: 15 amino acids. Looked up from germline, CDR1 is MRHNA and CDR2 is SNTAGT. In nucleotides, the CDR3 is TGTGCCAGCAGTGACGGTGCGGGAGAGACAGATACGCAGTATTTT. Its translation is CASSDGAGETDTQYF.

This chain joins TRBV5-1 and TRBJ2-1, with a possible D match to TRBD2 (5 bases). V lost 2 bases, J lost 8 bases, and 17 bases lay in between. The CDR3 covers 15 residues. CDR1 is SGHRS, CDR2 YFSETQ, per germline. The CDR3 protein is CASSLMGTEVDEQFF. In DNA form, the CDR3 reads TGCGCCAGCAGCTTAATGGGCACGGAGGTGGATGAGCAGTTCTTC.

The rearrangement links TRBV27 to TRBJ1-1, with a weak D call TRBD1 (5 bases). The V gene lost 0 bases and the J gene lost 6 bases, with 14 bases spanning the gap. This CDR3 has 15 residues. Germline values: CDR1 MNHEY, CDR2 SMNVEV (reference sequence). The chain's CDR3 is CASSLSGDGASEAFF. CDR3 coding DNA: TGTGCCAGCAGTTTATCGGGGGATGGGGCGTCTGAAGCTTTCTTT.

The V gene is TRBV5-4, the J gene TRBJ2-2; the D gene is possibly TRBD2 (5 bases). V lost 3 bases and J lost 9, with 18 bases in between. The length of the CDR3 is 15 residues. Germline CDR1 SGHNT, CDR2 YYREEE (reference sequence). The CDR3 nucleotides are TGTGCCAGCAGCTCCCCCGGGGTAGCGCCGCGGGAGCTGTTTTTT. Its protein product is CASSSPGVAPRELFF.

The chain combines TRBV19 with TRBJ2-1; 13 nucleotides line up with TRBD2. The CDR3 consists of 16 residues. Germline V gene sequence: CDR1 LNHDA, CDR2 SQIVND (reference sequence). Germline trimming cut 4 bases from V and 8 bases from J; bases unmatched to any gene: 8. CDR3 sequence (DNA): TGTGCCAGTAGTACGCGGACTAGCGGGAGAGAGGATGAGCAGTTCTTC. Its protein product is CASSTRTSGREDEQFF.

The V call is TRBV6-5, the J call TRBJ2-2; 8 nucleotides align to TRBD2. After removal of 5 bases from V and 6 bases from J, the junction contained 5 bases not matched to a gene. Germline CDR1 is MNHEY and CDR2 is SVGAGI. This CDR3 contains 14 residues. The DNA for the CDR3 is TGTGCCAGCAGTACGGGACTAGGGGCCGGGGAGCTGTTTTTT. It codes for CASSTGLGAGELFF.

Written as DNA, the CDR3 is TGTGCCAGCTCACCACGCCTCAGGGGGCTTCAAGAGACCCAGTACTTC. Translated, it gives CASSPRLRGLQETQYF. The chain couples TRBV18 to TRBJ2-5; 8 nucleotides agree with TRBD1. V trimming: 1 base; J trimming: 2 bases; junction bases outside the gene matches: 6. CDR3 length: 16 residues. Germline CDR1 is KGHSH and CDR2 is LQKENI.

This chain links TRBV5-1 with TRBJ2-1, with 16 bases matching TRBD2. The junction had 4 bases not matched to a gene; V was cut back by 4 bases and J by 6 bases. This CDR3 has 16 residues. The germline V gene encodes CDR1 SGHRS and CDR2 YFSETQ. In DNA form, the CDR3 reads TGCGCCAGCAGCCCGGGGACTAGCGGGAGGGCCAATGAGCAGTTCTTC. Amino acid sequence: CASSPGTSGRANEQFF.

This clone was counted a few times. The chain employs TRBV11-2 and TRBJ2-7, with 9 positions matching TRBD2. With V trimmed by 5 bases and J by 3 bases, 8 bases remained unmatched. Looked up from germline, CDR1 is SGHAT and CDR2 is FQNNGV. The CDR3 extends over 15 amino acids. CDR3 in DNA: TGTGCCAGCAGCCAACTAGCGGGCCGGCGCTACGAGCAGTACTTC. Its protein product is CASSQLAGRRYEQYF.

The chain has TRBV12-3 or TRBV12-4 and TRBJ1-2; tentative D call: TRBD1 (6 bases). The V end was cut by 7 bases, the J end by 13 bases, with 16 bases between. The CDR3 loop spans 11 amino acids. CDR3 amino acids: CASIRRGGVTF. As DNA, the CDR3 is TGTGCCAGCATTCGCCGCGGGGGCGTCACCTTC.

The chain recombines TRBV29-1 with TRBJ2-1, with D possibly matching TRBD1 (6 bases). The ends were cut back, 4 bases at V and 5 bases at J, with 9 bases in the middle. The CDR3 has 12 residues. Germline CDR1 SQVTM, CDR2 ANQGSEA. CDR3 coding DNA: TGCAGCGTTGGGAACAGGGACAATGAGCAGTTCTTC. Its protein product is CSVGNRDNEQFF.

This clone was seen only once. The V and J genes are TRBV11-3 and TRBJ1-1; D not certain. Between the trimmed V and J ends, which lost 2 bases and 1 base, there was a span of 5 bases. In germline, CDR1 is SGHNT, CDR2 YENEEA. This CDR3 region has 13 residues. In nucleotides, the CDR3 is TGTGCCAGCAGCTTACGGCAGAACACTGAAGCTTTCTTT. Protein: CASSLRQNTEAFF. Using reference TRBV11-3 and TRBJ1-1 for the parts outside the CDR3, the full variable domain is EAGVVQSPRYKIIEKKQPVAFWCNPISGHNTLYWYLQNLGQGPELLIRYENEEAVDDSQLPKDRFSAERLKGVDSTLKIQPAELGDSAVYLCASSLRQNTEAFFGQGTRLTVV.

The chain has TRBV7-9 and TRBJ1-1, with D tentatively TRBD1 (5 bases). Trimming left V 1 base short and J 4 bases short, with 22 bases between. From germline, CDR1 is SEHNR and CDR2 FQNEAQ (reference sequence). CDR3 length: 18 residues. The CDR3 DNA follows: TGTGCCAGCAGCTTAGTCAGGCTTGGGGACCCGAGGGCCACTGAAGCTTTCTTT. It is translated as CASSLVRLGDPRATEAFF.

This CDR3 reads CASSPTGGAEAFF. DNA of the CDR3: TGTGCCAGCAGCCCCACGGGGGGGGCTGAAGCTTTCTTT. The J gene is TRBJ1-1, the V gene TRBV7-3; a weak D match, TRBD1 (5 bases). The V gene's germline CDR1 is SGHTA and CDR2 FQGTGA. This CDR3 is 13 amino acids long. V gave up 5 bases and J gave up 6 bases, with 13 bases separating them.

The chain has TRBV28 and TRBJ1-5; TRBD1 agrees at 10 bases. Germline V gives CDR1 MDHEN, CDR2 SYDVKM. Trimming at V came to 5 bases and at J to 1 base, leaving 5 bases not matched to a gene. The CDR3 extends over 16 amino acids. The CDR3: CASSIQGQGSNQPQHF. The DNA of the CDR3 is TGTGCCAGCAGTATCCAGGGACAGGGGAGCAATCAGCCCCAGCATTTT.

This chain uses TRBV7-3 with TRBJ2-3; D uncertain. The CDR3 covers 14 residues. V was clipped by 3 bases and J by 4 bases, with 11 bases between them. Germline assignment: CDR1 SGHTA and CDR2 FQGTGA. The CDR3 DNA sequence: TGTGCCAGCAGCTTCTGGGGTAATTCAGATACGCAGTATTTT. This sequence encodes CASSFWGNSDTQYF.

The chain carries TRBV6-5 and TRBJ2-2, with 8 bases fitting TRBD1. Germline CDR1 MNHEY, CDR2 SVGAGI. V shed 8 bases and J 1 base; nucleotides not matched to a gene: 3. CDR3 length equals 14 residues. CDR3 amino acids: CASQGAGNTGELFF. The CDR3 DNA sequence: TGTGCCAGCCAGGGGGCCGGGAACACCGGGGAGCTGTTTTTT.